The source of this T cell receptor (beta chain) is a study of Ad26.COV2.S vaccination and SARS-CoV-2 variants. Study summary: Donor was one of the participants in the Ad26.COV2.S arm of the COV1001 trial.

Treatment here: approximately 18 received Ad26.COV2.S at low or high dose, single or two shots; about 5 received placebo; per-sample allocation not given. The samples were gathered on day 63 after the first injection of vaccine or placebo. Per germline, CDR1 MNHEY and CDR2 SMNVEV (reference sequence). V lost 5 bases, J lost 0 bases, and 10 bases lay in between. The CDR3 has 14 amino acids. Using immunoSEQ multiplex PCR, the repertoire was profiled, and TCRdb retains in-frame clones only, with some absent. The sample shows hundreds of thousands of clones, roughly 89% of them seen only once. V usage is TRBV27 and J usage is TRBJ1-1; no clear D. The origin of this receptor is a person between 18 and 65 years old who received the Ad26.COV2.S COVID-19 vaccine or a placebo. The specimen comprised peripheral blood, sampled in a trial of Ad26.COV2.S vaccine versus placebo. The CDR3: CASSRWGLNTEAFF. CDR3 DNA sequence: TGTGCCAGCAGTCGGTGGGGATTGAACACTGAAGCTTTCTTT.